What follows are 14 T cell receptor beta chains derived from one specimen sequenced in a study of T cell responses to AZD1222 COVID-19 vaccine. TCRdb keeps only in-frame clones here, not all; method: immunoSEQ multiplex PCR. This table holds some 70,000 clones, about 80% found once. The specimen comprised peripheral blood, sampled 28 days after the second AZD1222 dose. The source is an adult who received the AZD1222 COVID-19 vaccine.

This clone is a singleton in its sample. CDR3 sequence reads: CASSPTEGGRSSYNEQFF. DNA of the CDR3: TGCGCCAGCAGCCCGACCGAGGGCGGACGGAGCTCCTACAATGAGCAGTTCTTC. The chain uses TRBV5-1 and TRBJ2-1; perhaps TRBD2 as D (5 bases). V shed 4 bases and J shed 0 bases, with 20 bases lying between them. Germline-derived CDR1 and CDR2 are SGHRS and YFSETQ. This CDR3 is built from 18 residues.

V gene TRBV7-2 combines with J gene TRBJ1-1; D perhaps matches TRBD1 (5 bases). CDR3 length equals 14 residues. V lost 8 bases to trimming and J lost 2 bases, with 15 bases between them. Looked up from germline, CDR1 is SGHTA and CDR2 is FQGNSA. CDR3 nucleotide sequence: TGTGCCAGCTCATCAGGGATGTATAACACTGAAGCTTTCTTT. Translating gives CASSSGMYNTEAFF.

The V gene is TRBV10-3, the J gene TRBJ1-2; D perhaps matches TRBD1 (5 bases). Germline V gene lookup returns CDR1 ENHRY and CDR2 SYGVKD. Trimming took off 10 bases at V and 0 bases at J, with 12 bases between the two ends. The CDR3 spans 13 residues. Here the CDR3 DNA reads TGTGCCACAGGCGACAGAACTAACTATGGCTACACCTTC. This sequence encodes CATGDRTNYGYTF.

The rearrangement links TRBV16 to TRBJ1-3; D is unresolved. The CDR3 has 14 amino acids. V lost 5 bases and J lost 1, with 9 bases in between. In germline, CDR1 is KGHSY, CDR2 FQNENV. CDR3 coding DNA: TGTGCCAGCAGCACTACGGAATCTGGAAACACCATATATTTT. This sequence encodes CASSTTESGNTIYF.

The chain joins TRBV19 to TRBJ2-1, with 9 bases fitting TRBD2. This CDR3 contains 19 residues. In germline, CDR1 is LNHDA, CDR2 SQIVND (reference sequence). With V trimmed by 6 bases and J by 3 bases, 18 bases remained unmatched. As DNA, the CDR3 is TGTGCCAGTAGCCGGGCGGGTAGCGGGGGCCGTTTCCACTACAATGAGCAGTTCTTC. This translates into CASSRAGSGGRFHYNEQFF.

This chain links TRBV5-4 with TRBJ2-7, with no clear D. Trimming pared 1 base from V and 0 bases from J, leaving 5 bases between. This CDR3 has 13 amino acids. Germline V CDR1 and CDR2: SGHNT, YYREEE (reference sequence). For the CDR3, the DNA is TGTGCCAGCAGCTTGTTTAGCTCCTACGAGCAGTACTTC. As protein: CASSLFSSYEQYF.

This chain uses TRBV5-4 with TRBJ1-1, with a tentative D call TRBD1 (5 bases). Germline CDR1 reads SGHNT; CDR2 reads YYREEE (reference sequence). Trimming took 0 bases from V and 0 from J, leaving 18 bases between them. CDR3 size: 18 residues. The DNA of the CDR3 is TGTGCCAGCAGCTTGGGCGGAGGTTGGGGGGGGATGAACACTGAAGCTTTCTTT. Its translation: CASSLGGGWGGMNTEAFF.

The chain is built from TRBV28 and TRBJ2-5; TRBD2 might be the D (7 bases). This CDR3 is 14 amino acids long. Germline CDR1 reads MDHEN; CDR2 reads SYDVKM. V lost 8 bases and J lost 0, with 13 bases in between. CDR3 DNA: TGTGCCAGCCGAGGCGGGGGCAACCAAGAGACCCAGTACTTC. Residues: CASRGGGNQETQYF.

In its sample, this clone was seen once. The CDR3 loop reads CASSLRQGLADTQYF. In DNA, the CDR3 is TGTGCCAGCAGCCTAAGGCAGGGGTTGGCAGATACGCAGTATTTT. V gene TRBV7-2 combines with J gene TRBJ2-3, with D maybe TRBD1 (6 bases). Germline assignment: CDR1 SGHTA and CDR2 FQGNSA. This CDR3 is built from 15 residues. V lost 5 bases to trimming and J lost 4 bases, with 16 bases between them.

The J gene is TRBJ2-6, the V gene TRBV3-1 (or the pseudogene TRBV3-2), with unresolved D. Germline V gives CDR1 LGHDT, CDR2 YNNKEL (reference sequence). CDR3 size: 16 residues. The germline V and J ends were trimmed by 0 bases and 17 bases, with 23 bases remaining between them. The CDR3 loop is CASSQDSLRPQLVLTF. DNA for the CDR3: TGTGCCAGCAGCCAAGATTCCTTACGACCCCAATTGGTTTTGACTTTC.

The chain uses TRBV18 and TRBJ1-1, with 9 positions matching TRBD1. V trimming: 6 bases; J trimming: 8 bases; junction bases outside the gene matches: 4. This CDR3 is built from 12 residues. The germline gives CDR1 KGHSH, CDR2 LQKENI. CDR3 region: CASSRGTGEAFF. The CDR3 region has the DNA TGTGCCAGCTCCCGAGGGACAGGGGAAGCTTTCTTT.

V and J are TRBV7-9 and TRBJ2-5; weak D call: TRBD2 (5 bases). CDR1 SEHNR and CDR2 FQNEAQ come from the germline V gene (reference sequence). Trimming removed 1 base from V and 14 bases from J, with 26 bases in between. The length of the CDR3 is 16 residues. CDR3 protein: CASSLGSSALKETDYF. The CDR3 DNA reads as TGTGCCAGCAGCTTAGGAAGTAGCGCCTTGAAAGAGACCGACTACTTC.

V usage is TRBV5-1 and J usage is TRBJ1-6, with 8 bases matching TRBD1. This CDR3 spans 14 amino acids. CDR1 and CDR2 from the germline V gene are SGHRS and YFSETQ. J gave up 5 bases and V 4 bases, and 2 bases lay outside the gene matches. This chain's CDR3 is CASSQDRDNSPLHF. CDR3 coding DNA: TGCGCCAGCAGCCAGGACAGGGATAATTCACCCCTCCACTTT.

The chain employs TRBV7-2 and TRBJ2-1; 8 nucleotides align to TRBD1. Losses at the gene ends were 4 bases for V and 7 bases for J; bases not matched to a gene: 0. Germline assignment: CDR1 SGHTA and CDR2 FQGNSA. The CDR3 extends over 12 amino acids. Here the CDR3 reads CASSWTGNEQFF. DNA for the CDR3: TGTGCCAGCAGCTGGACAGGGAATGAGCAGTTCTTC.